A selection of T cell receptor beta chains follows, all from one sample in a study of blood T cells in healthy people across ages. TCRdb redid the calling of the 5' RACE reads with MiXCR, one entry per CDR3 protein. The data show some 780,000 distinct CDR3 sequences, about 61% seen once. Sequenced: blood. The receptors originated from a man aged 35 to 55 in good health. The CDR3 runs from the conserved cysteine through the conserved F or W. A D gene is named only where the DNA matches it firmly. Rows give clone size only sometimes, using once, few, many, or a class for an expanded clone.

D: -; size: -; J: TRBJ2-4; V: TRBV29-1; CDR3: CSVVGAAIAKNIQYF; DNA: TGCAGCGTTGTCGGGGCAGCCATAGCCAAAAACATTCAGTACTTC
D: TRBD1; size: -; J: TRBJ1-2; V: TRBV24-1; CDR3: CATVLQGRVNGYTF; DNA: TGTGCCACCGTCCTACAGGGGAGAGTTAATGGCTACACCTTC
D: TRBD2; size: few; J: TRBJ2-1; V: TRBV6-5; CDR3: CASSSDLAGLNEQFF; DNA: TGTGCCAGCAGTTCCGATCTAGCGGGACTAAATGAGCAGTTCTTC
D: -; size: many; J: TRBJ2-5; V: TRBV6-6; CDR3: CASSPGVETQYF; DNA: TGTGCCAGCAGTCCGGGGGTGGAGACCCAGTACTTC
D: TRBD1; size: many; J: TRBJ2-3; V: TRBV6-6; CDR3: CASSKTGSTDTQYF; DNA: TGTGCCAGCAGTAAGACAGGGTCGACAGATACGCAGTATTTT
D: -; size: once; J: TRBJ1-1; V: TRBV7-2; CDR3: CASSLFGWGYGGTEAFF; DNA: TGTGCCAGCAGCTTATTTGGATGGGGTTACGGAGGCACTGAAGCTTTCTTT
D: TRBD1; size: few; J: TRBJ2-1; V: TRBV20-1; CDR3: CSALRKRDSSYNEQFF; DNA: TGCAGTGCTCTGCGTAAGAGGGACAGCTCCTACAATGAGCAGTTCTTC
D: TRBD1; size: -; J: TRBJ2-3; V: TRBV11-2; CDR3: CASSHYDSGTVSDTQYF; DNA: TGTGCCAGCAGCCATTACGACTCCGGGACAGTTTCAGATACGCAGTATTTT
D: -; size: -; J: TRBJ2-1; V: TRBV29-1; CDR3: CSVEPGASGEQFF; DNA: TGCAGCGTTGAACCGGGGGCCTCGGGTGAGCAGTTCTTC
D: -; size: -; J: TRBJ2-5; V: TRBV12-3/TRBV12-4; CDR3: CASSSHVSEETQYF; DNA: TGTGCCAGCAGTTCGCATGTTTCCGAAGAGACCCAGTACTTC
D: -; size: -; J: TRBJ1-4; V: TRBV7-6; CDR3: CASVRLFF; DNA: TGTGCCAGCGTCAGACTGTTTTTT
D: -; size: -; J: TRBJ2-3; V: TRBV6-6; CDR3: CASRDRGDGTDTQYF; DNA: TGTGCCAGCAGAGATAGGGGGGATGGCACAGATACGCAGTATTTT
D: -; size: -; J: TRBJ1-5; V: TRBV7-9; CDR3: CASSLSREGGNQPQHF; DNA: TGTGCCAGCAGCTTAAGCAGGGAGGGTGGCAATCAGCCCCAGCATTTT
D: -; size: few; J: TRBJ2-5; V: TRBV24-1; CDR3: CATSPIDQETQYF; DNA: TGTGCCACCAGTCCAATTGACCAAGAGACCCAGTACTTC
D: -; size: few; J: TRBJ2-7; V: TRBV7-2; CDR3: CASSSGTDYEQYF; DNA: TGTGCCAGCAGCTCTGGGACCGACTACGAGCAGTACTTC
D: -; size: -; J: TRBJ2-3; V: TRBV5-1; CDR3: CASSLATRDSTDTQYF; DNA: TGCGCCAGCAGCTTGGCCACCAGGGACAGCACAGATACGCAGTATTTT
D: TRBD1; size: -; J: TRBJ2-2; V: TRBV28; CDR3: CASTPWGGTGYGTGELFF; DNA: TGTGCCAGCACTCCTTGGGGGGGGACAGGGTACGGCACCGGGGAGCTGTTTTTT
D: TRBD1; size: -; J: TRBJ2-7; V: TRBV5-1; CDR3: CASSGQAPEPYEQYF; DNA: TGCGCCAGCAGCGGACAGGCCCCAGAACCCTACGAGCAGTACTTC
D: -; size: few; J: TRBJ2-7; V: TRBV4-3; CDR3: CASSQGAGIYEQYF; DNA: TGCGCCAGCAGCCAAGGCGCAGGGATCTACGAGCAGTACTTC
D: TRBD2; size: -; J: TRBJ2-1; V: TRBV24-1; CDR3: CATSERLAGGYNEQFF; DNA: TGTGCCACCAGTGAACGACTAGCGGGAGGATACAATGAGCAGTTCTTC
D: -; size: -; J: TRBJ2-1; V: TRBV6-5; CDR3: CASSYHLGAFRDNEQFF; DNA: TGTGCCAGCAGTTATCACCTCGGGGCGTTCCGAGACAATGAGCAGTTCTTC
D: TRBD2; size: -; J: TRBJ2-3; V: TRBV20-1; CDR3: CSASSSGSPDTQYF; DNA: TGCAGTGCTAGTTCTAGCGGGAGCCCAGATACGCAGTATTTT
D: -; size: -; J: TRBJ2-7; V: TRBV5-1; CDR3: CASSLGVGSYEQYF; DNA: TGCGCCAGCAGCTTGGGGGTCGGCAGCTACGAGCAGTACTTC
D: -; size: -; J: TRBJ2-1; V: TRBV6-5; CDR3: CASSRPGLVSYNEQFF; DNA: TGTGCCAGCAGCAGACCGGGGCTAGTATCCTACAATGAGCAGTTCTTC
D: -; size: once; J: TRBJ1-4; V: TRBV2; CDR3: CASKVDGLNEKLFF; DNA: TGTGCCAGCAAGGTCGACGGACTTAATGAAAAACTGTTTTTT
D: TRBD2; size: once; J: TRBJ2-7; V: TRBV6-1; CDR3: CASREGTRVEQYF; DNA: TGTGCCAGCAGAGAAGGGACTAGAGTCGAGCAGTACTTC
D: TRBD2; size: few; J: TRBJ2-5; V: TRBV18; CDR3: CASSPTSANGETQYF; DNA: TGTGCCAGCTCACCAACTAGCGCCAACGGGGAGACCCAGTACTTC
D: -; size: -; J: TRBJ2-3; V: TRBV2; CDR3: CASSEVHRSTQYF; DNA: TGTGCCAGCAGTGAAGTTCACAGGTCAACGCAGTATTTT
D: TRBD2; size: few; J: TRBJ2-7; V: TRBV20-1; CDR3: CSARDPGSGRIYEQYF; DNA: TGCAGTGCTAGAGATCCCGGGAGCGGGAGGATTTACGAGCAGTACTTC